This T cell receptor (beta chain) was captured in a study of blood T cell repertoires in COVID-19. Measured with immunoSEQ multiplex PCR; TCRdb has only the in-frame clones, and not every one. The table lists fewer than 300,000 clones, 87% of them singletons, with approximately 1.5% in the top ten. CDR3 length equals 15 residues. Germline-derived CDR1 and CDR2 are SGHVS and FNYEAQ. Germline trimming cut 0 bases from V and 4 bases from J; bases unmatched to any gene: 3. The source is a woman aged 40 to 50 who had recovered from COVID-19. This chain joins TRBV7-6 and TRBJ2-5; 9 bases are shared with TRBD1. The specimen sequenced was peripheral blood. CDR3 residues: CASSLARDRAETQYF. CDR3 in DNA: TGTGCCAGCAGCTTAGCGCGGGACAGGGCAGAGACCCAGTACTTC.